The next 19 T cell receptor beta chains were all read from a single sample in a study of blood T cell repertoires in COVID-19. Produced via immunoSEQ multiplex PCR; TCRdb's table is partial and in-frame only. The table lists around 400,000 clones, roughly 91% of them singletons. The sequenced sample was PBMCs or T cells enriched from blood (not recorded which). These receptors were collected from a woman in her 30s who had recovered from COVID-19.

This clone was recorded only once. The chain carries TRBV7-9 and TRBJ2-7; 9 nucleotides line up with TRBD1. The CDR3 runs 16 residues. J gave up 2 bases and V 5 bases, and 10 bases lay outside the gene matches. Germline CDR1 reads SEHNR; CDR2 reads FQNEAQ (reference sequence). The CDR3 here is CASSTWDRDMAYEQYF. In DNA, the CDR3 is TGTGCCAGCAGCACTTGGGACAGGGACATGGCCTACGAGCAGTACTTC.

The rearrangement joins TRBV6-7 to TRBJ2-7; the D gene is possibly TRBD2 (6 bases). TRBV6-7 is placed among ORFs of uncertain function. Trimming took off 0 bases at V and 3 bases at J, with 9 bases between the two ends. CDR3 length: 14 residues. The DNA of the CDR3 is TGTGCCAGCAGTTACTCTACTAGCATCTACGAGCAGTACTTC. It codes for CASSYSTSIYEQYF.

The rearrangement joins TRBV7-8 to TRBJ2-7; 7 bases line up with TRBD2. The CDR3 has 13 amino acids. V gave up 3 bases and J gave up 5 bases; unmatched junction bases: 4. Germline V gene lookup returns CDR1 SGHVS and CDR2 FQNEAQ. CDR3 coding DNA: TGTGCCAGCAGCTTCCAGGCGGGGGACGAGCAGTACTTC. Residues: CASSFQAGDEQYF.

Only one count was recorded for this clone. The V and J genes are TRBV30 and TRBJ1-1, with 10 positions matching TRBD1. The germline V gene encodes CDR1 GTSNPN and CDR2 SVGIG (reference sequence). This CDR3 is 14 amino acids long. V lost 2 bases, J lost 4 bases, and 4 bases stayed unmatched. CDR3 in DNA: TGTGCCTGGAGTTGGGACAGGGGTATCACTGAAGCTTTCTTT. Its translation is CAWSWDRGITEAFF. Drawing the rest from reference TRBV30 and TRBJ1-1, the complete variable domain is SQTIHQWPATLVQPVGSPLSLECTVEGTSNPNLYWYRQAAGRGLQLLFYSVGIGQISSEVPQNLSASRPQDRQFILSSKKLLLSDSGFYLCAWSWDRGITEAFFGQGTRLTVV.

The genes are TRBV5-1 and TRBJ1-5, with D possibly being TRBD1 (5 bases). The germline V gene encodes CDR1 SGHRS and CDR2 YFSETQ. The CDR3 runs to 16 residues. V gave up 0 bases and J gave up 4 bases, with 14 bases separating them. In nucleotides, the CDR3 is TGCGCCAGCAGCTTGGGGGTTGGGGGGTTTAATCAGCCCCAGCATTTT. This translates into CASSLGVGGFNQPQHF.

The J gene is TRBJ2-5, the V gene TRBV5-1, with 7 positions matching TRBD2. The CDR3 length is 13 residues. Germline-derived CDR1 and CDR2 are SGHRS and YFSETQ. Trimming at V came to 5 bases and at J to 1 base, leaving 2 bases not matched to a gene. DNA of the CDR3: TGCGCCAGCAGAGGGACTACCCAAGAGACCCAGTACTTC. Its protein is CASRGTTQETQYF. The variable domain in full, with the rest retrieved from reference TRBV5-1 and TRBJ2-5, is KAGVTQTPRYLIKTRGQQVTLSCSPISGHRSVSWYQQTPGQGLQFLFEYFSETQRNKGNFPGRFSGRQFSNSRSEMNVSTLELGDSALYLCASRGTTQETQYFGPGTRLLVL.

The rearrangement joins TRBV5-1 to TRBJ2-7; TRBD1 agrees at 10 bases. There are 15 residues in the CDR3. V shed 7 bases, J shed 4 bases, and the junction held 11 bases outside the gene matches. Germline values: CDR1 SGHRS, CDR2 YFSETQ. CDR3 nucleotide sequence: TGCGCCAGCTATCAGGGACAGGGGTATATGTACGAGCAGTACTTC. Translation gives CASYQGQGYMYEQYF.

This chain uses TRBV19 with TRBJ1-5, with 7 positions matching TRBD1. The CDR3 covers 16 residues. Looked up from germline, CDR1 is LNHDA and CDR2 is SQIVND (reference sequence). V lost 4 bases and J lost 0; bases outside the gene matches: 6. CDR3: CASSRFGTDSNQPQHF. The CDR3 region has the DNA TGTGCCAGTAGTAGGTTCGGGACAGATAGCAATCAGCCCCAGCATTTT.

The chain combines TRBV27 with TRBJ2-7; 7 positions agree with TRBD2. This CDR3 comprises 16 residues. Germline V lookup: CDR1 MNHEY, CDR2 SMNVEV (reference sequence). V lost 3 bases to trimming and J lost 2 bases; unmatched junction nucleotides: 10. CDR3 in DNA: TGTGCCAGCAGTTTCACAGCGGAGGGGAGGGCCTACGAGCAGTACTTC. Residues: CASSFTAEGRAYEQYF.

This clone was picked up one time. J is TRBJ2-7 and V is TRBV19, with TRBD2 as a possible D gene (7 bases). This CDR3 spans 14 amino acids. Deletions cut 5 bases from V and 0 bases from J, with 11 bases between. Germline V lookup: CDR1 LNHDA, CDR2 SQIVND (reference sequence). CDR3 amino acids: CASSGGGASYEQYF. The CDR3 nucleotides read TGTGCCAGTAGTGGCGGGGGCGCCTCCTACGAGCAGTACTTC.

This sequence joins TRBV14 and TRBJ2-7; 7 bases map to TRBD1. This CDR3 region has 15 residues. With V trimmed by 0 bases and J by 3 bases, 5 bases remained unmatched. Germline CDR1 is SGHDN and CDR2 is FVKESK. CDR3 sequence (DNA): TGTGCCAGCAGCCAAGAACAGGGGATGTTCTACGAGCAGTACTTC. Translation: CASSQEQGMFYEQYF.

The chain couples TRBV27 to TRBJ2-7; TRBD2 matches 7 bases. Germline loops: CDR1 MNHEY, CDR2 SMNVEV (reference sequence). CDR3 length: 14 residues. Trimming removed 3 bases from V and 7 bases from J; junction bases left unmatched: 9. In nucleotides, the CDR3 is TGTGCCAGCAGTTTTTTCAGACCGGGGGGAGAGCAGTACTTC. Amino acids: CASSFFRPGGEQYF.

This clone was observed a single time. The V gene is TRBV7-2, the J gene TRBJ2-3; TRBD2 is a possible D gene (6 bases). Germline CDR1 reads SGHTA; CDR2 reads FQGNSA. The CDR3 has 13 amino acids. The V and J ends lost 10 bases and 6 bases respectively, with 17 bases between them. The CDR3: CAITTSWVDTQYF. The DNA for the CDR3 is TGTGCCATCACGACTAGTTGGGTTGATACGCAGTATTTT.

The rearrangement uses TRBV25-1 and TRBJ2-1; the match to TRBD2 covers 9 bases. Losses at the gene ends were 3 bases for V and 2 bases for J; bases not matched to a gene: 2. The CDR3 runs 15 residues. The V gene's germline CDR1 is MGHDK and CDR2 SYGVNS. In DNA, the CDR3 is TGTGCCAGCAGTGAGGCGGGGGGGACCTACAATGAGCAGTTCTTC. It yields the protein CASSEAGGTYNEQFF.

The chain links TRBV2 to TRBJ1-3; 9 nucleotides line up with TRBD1. V lost 8 bases to trimming and J lost 2 bases; unmatched junction nucleotides: 7. The CDR3 covers 15 residues. Germline V gene sequence: CDR1 SNHLY, CDR2 FYNNEI. The CDR3 spells CASGQGILPGNTIYF. The CDR3 DNA reads TGTGCCAGCGGACAGGGGATTCTCCCTGGAAACACCATATATTTT.

The V and J genes are TRBV7-3 and TRBJ1-2, with a weak D call TRBD1 (5 bases). Trimming pared 2 bases from V and 6 bases from J, leaving 7 bases between. The germline V gene encodes CDR1 SGHTA and CDR2 FQGTGA. The CDR3 length is 12 residues. The DNA of the CDR3 is TGTGCCAGCAGCTTACAGGGTGATGGCTACACCTTC. Translation: CASSLQGDGYTF. The variable domain in full, with the rest retrieved from reference TRBV7-3 and TRBJ1-2, is GAGVSQTPSNKVTEKGKYVELRCDPISGHTALYWYRQSLGQGPEFLIYFQGTGAADDSGLPNDRFFAVRPEGSVSTLKIQRTERGDSAVYLCASSLQGDGYTFGSGTRLTVV.

V is TRBV3-1 (or the pseudogene TRBV3-2) and J is TRBJ2-7; 10 bases are shared with TRBD2. J was trimmed by 4 bases and V by 2 bases; bases with no gene match: 5. Germline V gene lookup returns CDR1 LGHDT and CDR2 YNNKEL (reference sequence). The CDR3 runs to 15 residues. The CDR3 DNA is TGTGCCAGCAGCCAAAGCCGAGCGGGGGGGTACGAGCAGTACTTC. Protein sequence: CASSQSRAGGYEQYF.

The chain joins TRBV5-1 to TRBJ1-1; the D is unclear. Germline loops: CDR1 SGHRS, CDR2 YFSETQ. Trimming stripped 0 bases from V and 5 bases from J, with 11 bases between. The CDR3 length is 14 residues. CDR3 loop: CASSLAQAATEAFF. Written as DNA, the CDR3 is TGCGCCAGCAGCTTGGCGCAGGCTGCTACTGAAGCTTTCTTT.

This clone occurred a few times. The chain is built from TRBV18 and TRBJ2-5, with 10 bases fitting TRBD1. The V segment lost 2 bases and the J segment 5 bases; nucleotides outside the gene matches: 2. Germline CDR1 reads KGHSH; CDR2 reads LQKENI. CDR3 length: 14 residues. CDR3 region: CASSPGTGDETQYF. DNA of the CDR3: TGTGCCAGCTCACCAGGGACAGGGGACGAGACCCAGTACTTC.